This TCR beta chain was sequenced in a study of cytomegalovirus exposure and HLA in healthy donors. Study background: The same platform was used for the 130 or so validation repertoires as for the 666 first-cohort repertoires, as reported in a later analysis. Notes on the study in general: The study found most TCR sequences rare, yet found some public TCRs in many donors. Investigators reported around 150 TCR beta chains as tied to cytomegalovirus.

Sequencing was performed with immunoSEQ multiplex PCR; in TCRdb, only in-frame clones are kept and a portion is missing. The sample lists about 360,000 clones, more than 80% occurring once. The validation cohort, a group of 90 to 150 subjects, included the donors and was separate from the approximately 680-subject first cohort. V shed 0 bases and J 8 bases; nucleotides not matched to a gene: 3. Germline V gene sequence: CDR1 MRHNA, CDR2 SNTAGT. There are 15 residues in the CDR3. To note about this clone: Its antigen is still unknown.

The chain uses TRBV6-4 and TRBJ2-1; TRBD1 matches 11 bases. The specimen was PBMCs. This receptor was taken from a woman aged 18-29 years in good health and CMV-seronegative. The CDR3 DNA reads TGTGCCAGCAGTGACTCCGGGACAGGGGGGCATGAGCAGTTCTTC. This gives the protein CASSDSGTGGHEQFF.